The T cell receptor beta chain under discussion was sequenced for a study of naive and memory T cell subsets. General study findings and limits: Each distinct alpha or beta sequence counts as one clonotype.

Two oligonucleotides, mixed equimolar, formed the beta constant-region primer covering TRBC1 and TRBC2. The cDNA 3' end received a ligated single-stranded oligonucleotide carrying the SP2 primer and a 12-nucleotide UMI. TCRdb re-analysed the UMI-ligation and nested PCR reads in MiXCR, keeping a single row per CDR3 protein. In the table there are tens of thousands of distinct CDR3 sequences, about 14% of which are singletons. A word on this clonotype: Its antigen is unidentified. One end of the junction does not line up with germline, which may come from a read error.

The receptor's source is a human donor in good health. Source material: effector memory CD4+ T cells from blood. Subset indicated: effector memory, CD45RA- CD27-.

The CDR3: CANSQGTSGSYNEQFF. The CDR3 DNA is TGTGCCAACAGCCAAGGGACTAGCGGGAGTTACAATGAGCAGTTCTTC. The rearrangement joins TRBV4-2 to TRBJ2-1; TRBD2 aligns across 14 bases. Germline lookup yields CDR1 LGHNA and CDR2 YNFKEQ. This CDR3 contains 16 residues.